The clone carrying this TCR beta chain has at least ten counts. Its matching antigen is unknown. Germline values: CDR1 WNHNN, CDR2 SYGVQD (reference sequence). V lost 4 bases, J lost 1 base, and 7 bases lay in between. The CDR3 is 14 amino acids. The data stem from a study of neurological immune-mediated disorders. From 15-18 subjects, over 180 million TCR-beta sequences were obtained in each sequencing run. TCRdb processed the 5' RACE reads anew with MiXCR; each CDR3 protein has one entry. The profile shows tens of thousands of distinct CDR3 sequences, less than 5.5% of them singletons. Overall study results and limits: TCR clonal expansion peaked in HTLV-1-associated myelopathy patients and was lowest in multiple sclerosis patients.

The TCR sequence derives from a man between 25 and 39 years old with multiple sclerosis. The V gene is TRBV10-1, the J gene TRBJ2-2; D is tentatively TRBD1 or TRBD2 (5 bases each). Sequencing was carried out using PBMCs. CDR3 in DNA: TGCGCCAGCAGTGGGGGGATGAACACCGGGGAGCTGTTTTTT. It codes for CASSGGMNTGELFF.